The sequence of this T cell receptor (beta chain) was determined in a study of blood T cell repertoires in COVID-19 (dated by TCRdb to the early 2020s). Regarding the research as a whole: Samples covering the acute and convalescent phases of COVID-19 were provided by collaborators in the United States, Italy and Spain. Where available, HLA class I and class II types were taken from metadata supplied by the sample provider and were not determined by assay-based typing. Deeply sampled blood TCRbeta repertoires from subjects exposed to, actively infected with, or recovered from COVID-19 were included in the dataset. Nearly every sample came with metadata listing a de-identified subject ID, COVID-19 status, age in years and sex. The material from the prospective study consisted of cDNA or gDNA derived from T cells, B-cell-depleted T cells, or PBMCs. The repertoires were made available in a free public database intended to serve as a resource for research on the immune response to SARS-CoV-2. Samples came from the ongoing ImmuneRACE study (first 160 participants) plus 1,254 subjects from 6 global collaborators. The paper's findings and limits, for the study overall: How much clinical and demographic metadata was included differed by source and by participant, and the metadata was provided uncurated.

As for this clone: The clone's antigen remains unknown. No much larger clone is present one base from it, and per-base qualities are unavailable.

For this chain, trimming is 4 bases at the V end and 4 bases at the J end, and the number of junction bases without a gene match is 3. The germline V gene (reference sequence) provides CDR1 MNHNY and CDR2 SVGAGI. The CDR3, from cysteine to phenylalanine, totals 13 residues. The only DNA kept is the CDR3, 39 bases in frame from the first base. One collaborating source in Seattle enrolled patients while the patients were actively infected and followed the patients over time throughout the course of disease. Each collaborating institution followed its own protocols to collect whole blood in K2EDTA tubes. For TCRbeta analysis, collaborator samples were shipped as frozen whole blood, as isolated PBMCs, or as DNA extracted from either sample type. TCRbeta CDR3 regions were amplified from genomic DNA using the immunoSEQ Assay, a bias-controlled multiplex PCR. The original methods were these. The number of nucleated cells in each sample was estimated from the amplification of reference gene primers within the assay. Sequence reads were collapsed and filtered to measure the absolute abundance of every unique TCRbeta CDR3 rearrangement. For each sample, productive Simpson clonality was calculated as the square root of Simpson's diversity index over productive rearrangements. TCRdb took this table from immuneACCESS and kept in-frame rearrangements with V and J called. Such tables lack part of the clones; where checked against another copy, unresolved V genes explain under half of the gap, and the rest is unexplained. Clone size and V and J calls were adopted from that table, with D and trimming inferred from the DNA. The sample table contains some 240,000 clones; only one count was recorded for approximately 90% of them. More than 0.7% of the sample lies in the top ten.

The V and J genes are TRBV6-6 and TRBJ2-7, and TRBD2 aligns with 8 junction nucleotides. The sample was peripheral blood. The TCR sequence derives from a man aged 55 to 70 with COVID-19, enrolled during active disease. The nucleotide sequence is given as TGTGCCAGCAGTTCGACTAGCGTGTACGAGCAGTACTTC. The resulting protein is CASSSTSVYEQYF.